This T cell receptor beta chain was recovered during a study of shared clonotypes between healthy human individuals. Study results and caveats: Inspection by rarefaction showed sorted-subset sequencing to be incomplete despite large depth.

Data came from immunoSEQ multiplex PCR; TCRdb stores just in-frame clones and leaves some out. The sample lists under 2,500,000 clones, more than 90% seen once, with 0.1% to 0.15% in the top ten. The donors, healthy adults who were HIV-negative, had experienced no recent acute infections or vaccinations. Investigators divided CD4+ cells into CD45RA+ naive and CD45RA-negative memory subsets. The germline V gene has CDR1 GTSNPN and CDR2 SVGIG (reference sequence). The ends were cut back, 4 bases at V and 10 bases at J, with 17 bases in the middle. The CDR3 is made up of 14 amino acids. As regards this clone: Its antigen remains unidentified.

The chain is built from TRBV30 and TRBJ1-6; D remains ambiguous. The sample was naive CD4+ T cells sorted from blood. Subset noted: CD45RA+ positively selected. The clonotype comes from a man aged 18-30 years in good health. For the CDR3, the DNA is TGTGCCTGGATCGGCCCCTCTAGTGAGTCACCCCTCCACTTT. This sequence encodes CAWIGPSSESPLHF.